This T cell receptor (beta chain) was observed in a study of blood T cell repertoires in COVID-19. Across the whole study: COVID-19 samples collected from the United States, Italy and Spain covered acute and convalescent phases. The analysed material was cDNA or gDNA that came from T cells, B-cell-depleted T cells, or PBMCs.

Deletions cut 2 bases from V and 7 bases from J, with 12 bases between. CDR3 length: 14 residues. Germline lookup yields CDR1 SGDLS and CDR2 YYNGEE. Original methodology: Quantification of nucleated cells was approximated via reference gene primer amplification. The assay was immunoSEQ multiplex PCR, and TCRdb's table has in-frame clones only and misses some. D and trimming were read from the DNA, whereas the V and J calls and clone size are those reported in that table. The sample consists of roughly 220,000 clones, 80% of them appearing once. This receptor was identified in a woman in her 70s with acute or convalescent COVID-19. The specimen sequenced was peripheral blood. The chain is built from TRBV9 and TRBJ1-4; D is undetermined. The CDR3 DNA is TGTGCCAGCAGCGTGGGGATTCGGGGTGAAAAACTGTTTTTT. Translating gives CASSVGIRGEKLFF.